These 28 T cell receptor beta chains originate from one sample sequenced in a study of T-cell memory formation after mild COVID-19. TCRdb reanalysed the 5' RACE reads using MiXCR and keeps one entry per CDR3 protein. The sample lists about 610,000 distinct CDR3 sequences, 15% to 20% occurring once. Sequencing used PBMCs or a T cell subset sorted from them (not recorded which). The receptors come from an adult woman who had mild COVID-19 (a few samples of this study predate the infection). Cell type and time point are not known.

The V and J genes are TRBV4-3 and TRBJ2-1; 8 bases fit TRBD2. Trimming took 0 bases from V and 14 from J; bases not matched to a gene: 6. This CDR3 comprises 13 residues. Germline CDR1 LGHNA, CDR2 YSLEER. CDR3 loop: CASSQDRTSPEFF. In DNA form, the CDR3 reads TGCGCCAGCAGCCAAGACCGGACTAGCCCGGAGTTCTTC.

This clonotype was seen a few times. J is TRBJ2-4 and V is TRBV7-2, with D perhaps TRBD2 (5 bases). The CDR3 runs 15 residues. Looked up from germline, CDR1 is SGHTA and CDR2 is FQGNSA. V was trimmed by 2 bases and J by 3 bases, leaving 11 bases between them. CDR3 DNA: TGTGCCAGCAGCTTATCTGCCCGGGGCAAAAACATTCAGTACTTC. It yields the protein CASSLSARGKNIQYF.

This chain links TRBV24-1 with TRBJ2-7, with TRBD2 identical over 13 bases. Germline CDR1 and CDR2: KGHDR and SFDVKD. J was trimmed by 5 bases and V by 5 bases; bases with no gene match: 2. CDR3 size: 14 residues. This CDR3 reads CATSAGLAGDEQYF. The CDR3 DNA reads TGTGCCACCAGTGCCGGACTAGCGGGGGACGAGCAGTACTTC.

This clonotype has more than one count but fewer than ten. The V and J genes are TRBV30 and TRBJ2-2, with D maybe TRBD1 (6 bases). The germline gives CDR1 GTSNPN, CDR2 SVGIG (reference sequence). The CDR3 contains 14 residues. V lost 7 bases to trimming and J lost 1 base, with 13 bases between them. CDR3 sequence: CASPGHRNTGELFF. The CDR3 DNA sequence: TGTGCCTCCCCGGGACATCGGAACACCGGGGAGCTGTTTTTT.

The gene calls are TRBV6-1 and TRBJ1-1; D is possibly TRBD1 (5 bases). The V end was cut by 7 bases, the J end by 1 base, with 16 bases between. The CDR3 extends over 15 amino acids. Germline CDR1 and CDR2: MNHNS and SASEGT. In nucleotides, the CDR3 is TGTGCCAGCAACCGAGCGGGGCCGTGGAACACTGAAGCTTTCTTT. Protein product: CASNRAGPWNTEAFF.

The V and J genes are TRBV20-1 and TRBJ2-1; TRBD2 is a possible D gene (5 bases). V was clipped by 8 bases and J by 4 bases, with 21 bases between them. Germline CDR1 is DFQATT and CDR2 is SNEGSKA (reference sequence). CDR3 length: 15 amino acids. CDR3 sequence (DNA): TGCAGTACCGAGTCCGGGGTCCTTCCATACAATGAGCAGTTCTTC. Its protein product is CSTESGVLPYNEQFF.

V gene TRBV24-1 combines with J gene TRBJ2-3; 10 bases are a match to TRBD2. Germline CDR1 KGHDR, CDR2 SFDVKD. The V and J ends lost 0 bases and 3 bases, in that order; junction bases with no gene match: 5. There are 17 residues in the CDR3. CDR3 sequence (DNA): TGTGCCACCAGTGATTTGCAAACTAGCGGGGCGACAGATACGCAGTATTTT. As protein: CATSDLQTSGATDTQYF.

There are a few counts of this clonotype. This chain connects TRBV5-1 to TRBJ2-5; TRBD2 agrees at 7 bases. Trimming removed 3 bases from V and 4 bases from J; junction bases left unmatched: 12. There are 16 residues in the CDR3. Germline CDR1 SGHRS, CDR2 YFSETQ. CDR3 loop: CASSSLPSGARETQYF. In DNA, the CDR3 is TGCGCCAGCAGCTCCCTCCCCAGCGGGGCCCGAGAGACCCAGTACTTC.

The rearrangement joins TRBV4-3 to TRBJ1-1, with D uncertain. Germline values: CDR1 LGHNA, CDR2 YSLEER. V lost 3 bases to trimming and J lost 1 base, with 6 bases between them. The length of the CDR3 is 13 residues. In DNA, the CDR3 is TGCGCCAGCAGCCAGTTACGGAACACTGAAGCTTTCTTT. Protein: CASSQLRNTEAFF.

The chain is built from TRBV12-3 or TRBV12-4 and TRBJ2-1, with 9 bases that match TRBD2. V shed 6 bases, J shed 8 bases, and the junction held 11 bases outside the gene matches. CDR3 length: 15 residues. As DNA, the CDR3 is TGTGCCAGCAGCATGGGAGGGACTAGCAAGGATGAGCAGTTCTTC. It specifies CASSMGGTSKDEQFF.

V usage is TRBV30 and J usage is TRBJ1-2; TRBD1 aligns across 9 bases. Germline V CDR1 and CDR2: GTSNPN, SVGIG (reference sequence). With 8 bases clipped from V and 3 bases from J, the junction kept 7 bases outside the gene matches. The CDR3 length is 13 residues. The DNA of the CDR3 is TGTGCCACCGGGACAGGGAATCACTATGGCTACACCTTC. Translated, it gives CATGTGNHYGYTF.

This rearrangement joins TRBV13 to TRBJ2-5; 7 bases match TRBD1. Losses at the gene ends were 7 bases for V and 7 bases for J; bases not matched to a gene: 9. Germline V lookup: CDR1 PRHDT, CDR2 FYEKMQ (reference sequence). The CDR3 spans 13 residues. The CDR3 nucleotides read TGTGCCAGCAACCCCCTGACAGGGACGACCCAGTACTTC. Translating it yields CASNPLTGTTQYF.

This clonotype came up a few times. The chain employs TRBV15 and TRBJ1-1, with a weak D call TRBD1 (6 bases). V lost 0 bases and J lost 8, with 16 bases in between. Germline lookup yields CDR1 LNHNV and CDR2 YYDKDF (reference sequence). The CDR3 is 15 amino acids. The CDR3 region is CATSRDPGGGAEAFF. CDR3 DNA: TGTGCCACCAGCAGAGATCCAGGTGGGGGGGCGGAAGCTTTCTTT.

This clonotype has a handful of counts. The CDR3 DNA reads TGCGCCAGCAGCTTGGTGGGGGGCTGGAGTTACGAGCAGTACTTC. Translating gives CASSLVGGWSYEQYF. The chain uses TRBV5-1 and TRBJ2-7; D may match TRBD1 or TRBD2 (6 bases each). Germline V gene sequence: CDR1 SGHRS, CDR2 YFSETQ. With 0 bases removed from V and 4 bases from J, the gap between germline ends came to 14 bases. This CDR3 region has 15 residues.

Remarks on this clonotype: A read error is possible here, since a much larger clone lies one base away. The chain couples TRBV18 to TRBJ2-7; possible D gene TRBD2, 6 bases. The CDR3 sequence is 15 residues long. Germline CDR1 and CDR2: KGHSH and LQKENI. Trimming shortened V by 3 bases and J by 4 bases, and 16 bases separated the two germline ends. The CDR3 sequence: CASSPPMVEGYEQYF. CDR3 coding DNA: TGTGCCAGCTCACCCCCTATGGTGGAGGGGTACGAGCAGTACTTC.

The chain joins TRBV4-2 to TRBJ1-1; no clear D. In germline, CDR1 is LGHNA, CDR2 YNFKEQ. The CDR3 spans 16 residues. Trimming took off 3 bases at V and 6 bases at J, with 20 bases between the two ends. DNA for the CDR3: TGTGCCAGCAGCCAGCATACTAAGGTAGATAGAGCTGAAGCTTTCTTT. As protein: CASSQHTKVDRAEAFF.

The chain is built from TRBV11-1 and TRBJ2-3, with D maybe TRBD2 (6 bases). The germline V and J ends were trimmed by 5 bases and 1 base, with 10 bases remaining between them. Germline-derived CDR1 and CDR2 are SGHAT and FQDESV (reference sequence). This CDR3 comprises 14 residues. The CDR3 reads CASSGRPGTDTQYF. CDR3 DNA: TGTGCCAGCAGCGGGAGGCCAGGCACAGATACGCAGTATTTT.

This clonotype was seen a few times. This sequence may be a read error, since a much larger clone differs from it by one base. It is likely a read error, because the conserved phenylalanine at the end of the CDR3 is missing. The V gene is TRBV10-3, the J gene TRBJ1-2, with TRBD1 identical over 8 bases. Per the germline V gene, CDR1 is ENHRY and CDR2 is SYGVKD. This CDR3 has 13 amino acids. The junction had 7 bases not matched to a gene; V was cut back by 6 bases and J by 7 bases. CDR3 loop: CAISGQGTFGYTL. CDR3 coding DNA: TGTGCCATCAGCGGACAGGGTACTTTTGGCTACACCTTG.

The rearrangement links TRBV20-1 to TRBJ2-2; D is undetermined. Germline values: CDR1 DFQATT, CDR2 SNEGSKA (reference sequence). The length of the CDR3 is 13 residues. V lost 4 bases and J 2 bases, leaving 8 bases between the germline ends. Here the CDR3 reads CSATNRNTGELFF. The CDR3, as DNA: TGCAGTGCTACGAACAGAAACACCGGGGAGCTGTTTTTT.

This clonotype appeared a few times. The CDR3, as DNA: TGTGCCAGCAGCTACAGGATTGACAGTATTTCGTACTTC. Translation: CASSYRIDSISYF. The chain is built from TRBV6-2 or TRBV6-3 and TRBJ2-7, with TRBD1 as a possible D gene (5 bases). CDR1 MNHEY and CDR2 SVGEGT come from the germline V gene. Trimming left V 6 bases short and J 12 bases short, with 21 bases between. The CDR3 is 13 residues long.

This clonotype was detected only a few times. This chain joins TRBV24-1 and TRBJ2-1; TRBD2 agrees at 7 bases. The CDR3 totals 17 residues. Germline CDR1 reads KGHDR; CDR2 reads SFDVKD. V shed 3 bases and J 9 bases; nucleotides not matched to a gene: 16. CDR3 region: CATSDPPVRRERVEQFF. Here the CDR3 DNA reads TGTGCCACCAGTGATCCCCCCGTTCGGCGGGAGAGGGTTGAGCAGTTCTTC.

The V gene is TRBV5-1, the J gene TRBJ1-1, with D perhaps TRBD1 (6 bases). CDR1 and CDR2 from the germline V gene are SGHRS and YFSETQ. The CDR3 runs to 16 residues. The germline V and J ends were trimmed by 0 bases and 0 bases, with 12 bases remaining between them. In nucleotides, the CDR3 is TGCGCCAGCAGCTTGGTCGTAGGACAGATGAACACTGAAGCTTTCTTT. As protein: CASSLVVGQMNTEAFF.

This clonotype was detected only a few times. The chain joins TRBV27 to TRBJ2-7; 11 bases line up with TRBD2. Germline loops: CDR1 MNHEY, CDR2 SMNVEV (reference sequence). This CDR3 is built from 14 residues. J gave up 4 bases and V 8 bases, and 7 bases lay outside the gene matches. The CDR3 sequence: CASGLAGGGYEQYF. Written as DNA, the CDR3 is TGTGCCAGCGGCCTAGCGGGAGGTGGGTACGAGCAGTACTTC.

This clonotype has just a few counts. The chain couples TRBV4-2 to TRBJ2-7, with TRBD1 identical over 7 bases. The CDR3 runs to 14 residues. The germline V gene has CDR1 LGHNA and CDR2 YNFKEQ. J was trimmed by 5 bases and V by 1 base; bases with no gene match: 5. CDR3: CASSQVIGGHEQYF. CDR3 DNA sequence: TGTGCCAGCAGCCAAGTTATAGGGGGCCACGAGCAGTACTTC.

The chain is built from TRBV29-1 and TRBJ2-3, with D possibly matching TRBD1 (5 bases). V dropped 5 bases and J dropped 4 bases, with 10 bases sitting between them. The germline CDR1 and CDR2 sequences are SQVTM and ANQGSEA. The CDR3 is 12 residues long. DNA of the CDR3: TGCAGCGTTCGGCAGGGCGCAGATACGCAGTATTTT. Translating gives CSVRQGADTQYF.

The rearrangement links TRBV10-3 to TRBJ2-7, with TRBD1 identical over 8 bases. V lost 5 bases and J lost 2; bases outside the gene matches: 14. Germline CDR1 is ENHRY and CDR2 is SYGVKD. This CDR3 comprises 17 residues. CDR3 protein: CAISPIHKQGATYEQYF. For the CDR3, the DNA is TGTGCCATCAGTCCCATCCATAAGCAGGGGGCCACCTACGAGCAGTACTTC.

V gene TRBV4-1 combines with J gene TRBJ1-2; D unclear. This CDR3 comprises 16 residues. Germline assignment: CDR1 MGHRA and CDR2 YSYEKL. The V gene lost 0 bases and the J gene lost 5 bases, with 16 bases spanning the gap. The CDR3 protein is CASSQDMGTRVYGYTF. DNA of the CDR3: TGCGCCAGCAGCCAAGATATGGGAACCCGGGTGTATGGCTACACCTTC.

This chain joins TRBV11-2 and TRBJ1-1; 10 bases fit TRBD1. J was trimmed by 1 base and V by 6 bases; bases with no gene match: 11. This CDR3 spans 17 amino acids. Germline assignment: CDR1 SGHAT and CDR2 FQNNGV. The CDR3 nucleotides are TGTGCCAGCAGGCTTAGTGACAGGGGGCTTACGAACACTGAAGCTTTCTTT. This encodes CASRLSDRGLTNTEAFF.